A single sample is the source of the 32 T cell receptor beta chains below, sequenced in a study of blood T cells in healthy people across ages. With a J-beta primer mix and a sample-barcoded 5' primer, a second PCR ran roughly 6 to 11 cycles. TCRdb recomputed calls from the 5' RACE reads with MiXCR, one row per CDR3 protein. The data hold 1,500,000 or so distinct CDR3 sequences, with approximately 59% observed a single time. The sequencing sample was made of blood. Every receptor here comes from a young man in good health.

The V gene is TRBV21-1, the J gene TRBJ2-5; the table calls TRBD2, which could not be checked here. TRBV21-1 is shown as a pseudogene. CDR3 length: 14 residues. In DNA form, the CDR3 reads TGTGCCAGCAGCAAACCTCCGGACCAAGAGACCCAGTACTTC. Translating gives CASSKPPDQETQYF.

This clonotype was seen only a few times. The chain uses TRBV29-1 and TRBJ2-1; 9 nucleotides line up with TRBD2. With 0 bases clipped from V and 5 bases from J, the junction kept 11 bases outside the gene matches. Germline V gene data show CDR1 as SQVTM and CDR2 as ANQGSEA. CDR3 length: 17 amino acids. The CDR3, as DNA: TGCAGCGTTGAAGATCTTGCCGGGACTAGCACAAACAATGAGCAGTTCTTC. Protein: CSVEDLAGTSTNNEQFF.

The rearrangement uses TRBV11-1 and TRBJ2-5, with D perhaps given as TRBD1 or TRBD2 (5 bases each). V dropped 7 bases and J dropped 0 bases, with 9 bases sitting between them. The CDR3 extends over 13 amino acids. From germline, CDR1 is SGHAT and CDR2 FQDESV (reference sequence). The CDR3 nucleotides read TGTGCCAGCATGGGGACGAACCAAGAGACCCAGTACTTC. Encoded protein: CASMGTNQETQYF.

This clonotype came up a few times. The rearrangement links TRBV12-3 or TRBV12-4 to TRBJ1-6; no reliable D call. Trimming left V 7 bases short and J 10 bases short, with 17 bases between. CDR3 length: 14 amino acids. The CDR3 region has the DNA TGTGCCAGCACTTGGGCAGGTCAACCCTCACCCCTCCACTTT. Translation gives CASTWAGQPSPLHF.

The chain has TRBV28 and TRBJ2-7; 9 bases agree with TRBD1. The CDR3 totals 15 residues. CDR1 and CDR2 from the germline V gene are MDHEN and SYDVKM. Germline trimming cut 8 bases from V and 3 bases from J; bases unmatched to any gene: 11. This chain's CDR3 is CASGSAGTGNYEQYF. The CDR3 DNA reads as TGTGCCAGCGGAAGCGCCGGGACAGGGAACTACGAGCAGTACTTC.

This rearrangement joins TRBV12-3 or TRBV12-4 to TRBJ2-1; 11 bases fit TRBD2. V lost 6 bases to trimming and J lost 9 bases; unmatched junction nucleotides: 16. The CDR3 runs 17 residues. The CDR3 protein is CASRSASGRLSEGEQFF. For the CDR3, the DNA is TGTGCCAGCAGATCGGCTAGCGGGAGGCTCAGCGAGGGTGAGCAGTTCTTC.

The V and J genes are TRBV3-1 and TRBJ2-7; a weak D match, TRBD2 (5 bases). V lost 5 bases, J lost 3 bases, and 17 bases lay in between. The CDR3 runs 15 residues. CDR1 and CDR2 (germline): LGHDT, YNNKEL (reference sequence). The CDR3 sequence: CASSKWAGGFYEQYF. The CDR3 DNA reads TGTGCCAGCAGCAAGTGGGCGGGCGGGTTCTACGAGCAGTACTTC.

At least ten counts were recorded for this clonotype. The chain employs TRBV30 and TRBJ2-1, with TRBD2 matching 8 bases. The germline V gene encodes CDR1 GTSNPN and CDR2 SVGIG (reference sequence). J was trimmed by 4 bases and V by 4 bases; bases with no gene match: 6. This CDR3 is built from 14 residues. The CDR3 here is CAWTPGLEYNEQFF. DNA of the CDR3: TGTGCCTGGACCCCGGGACTAGAATACAATGAGCAGTTCTTC.

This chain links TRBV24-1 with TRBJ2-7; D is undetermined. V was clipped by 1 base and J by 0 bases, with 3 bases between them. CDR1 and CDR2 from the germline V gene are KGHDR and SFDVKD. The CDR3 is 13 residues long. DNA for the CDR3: TGTGCCACCAGTGATTTTGCCTCCTACGAGCAGTACTTC. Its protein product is CATSDFASYEQYF.

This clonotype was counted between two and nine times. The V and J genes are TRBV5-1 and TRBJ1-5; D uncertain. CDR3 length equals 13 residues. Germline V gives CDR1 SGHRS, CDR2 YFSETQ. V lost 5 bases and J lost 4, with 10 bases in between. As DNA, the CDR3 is TGCGCCAGCAGTTCCGGTTGGAATCAGCCCCAGCATTTT. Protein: CASSSGWNQPQHF.

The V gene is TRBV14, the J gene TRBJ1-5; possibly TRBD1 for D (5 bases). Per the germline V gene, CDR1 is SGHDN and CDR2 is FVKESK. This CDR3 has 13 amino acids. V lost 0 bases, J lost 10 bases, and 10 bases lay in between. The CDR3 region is CASSQDWGGPQHF. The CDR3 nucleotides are TGTGCCAGCAGCCAAGATTGGGGCGGCCCCCAGCATTTT.

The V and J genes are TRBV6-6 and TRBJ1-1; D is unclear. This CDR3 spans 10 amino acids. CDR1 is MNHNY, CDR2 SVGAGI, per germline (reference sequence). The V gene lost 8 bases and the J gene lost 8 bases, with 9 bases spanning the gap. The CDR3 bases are TGTGCCAGCCACCGCGGGGAAGCTTTCTTT. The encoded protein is CASHRGEAFF.

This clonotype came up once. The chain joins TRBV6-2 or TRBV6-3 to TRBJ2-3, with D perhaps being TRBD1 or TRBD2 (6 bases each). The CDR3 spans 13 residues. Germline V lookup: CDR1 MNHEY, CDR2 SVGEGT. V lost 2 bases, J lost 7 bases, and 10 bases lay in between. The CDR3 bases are TGTGCCAGCAGTTACGGGCGGGACAATACGCAGTATTTT. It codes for CASSYGRDNTQYF.

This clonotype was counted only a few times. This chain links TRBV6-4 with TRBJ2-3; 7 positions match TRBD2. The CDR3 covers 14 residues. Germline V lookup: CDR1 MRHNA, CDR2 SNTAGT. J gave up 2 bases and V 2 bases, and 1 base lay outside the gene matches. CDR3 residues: CASSDGGVTDTQYF. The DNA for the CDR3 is TGTGCCAGCAGTGACGGGGGGGTCACAGATACGCAGTATTTT.

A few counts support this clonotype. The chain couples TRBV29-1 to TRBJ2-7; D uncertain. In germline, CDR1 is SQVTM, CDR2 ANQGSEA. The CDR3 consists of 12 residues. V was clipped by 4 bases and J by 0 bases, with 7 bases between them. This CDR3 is CSVGLSSYEQYF. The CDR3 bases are TGCAGCGTTGGCCTGAGCTCCTACGAGCAGTACTTC.

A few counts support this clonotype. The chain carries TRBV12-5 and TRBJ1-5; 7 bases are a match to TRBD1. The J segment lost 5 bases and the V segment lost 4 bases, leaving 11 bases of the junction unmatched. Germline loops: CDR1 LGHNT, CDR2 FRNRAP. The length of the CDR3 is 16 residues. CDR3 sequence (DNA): TGTGCTAGTGGTTCCCGCCCCGGGCAGGGGGATCAGCCCCAGCATTTT. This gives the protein CASGSRPGQGDQPQHF.

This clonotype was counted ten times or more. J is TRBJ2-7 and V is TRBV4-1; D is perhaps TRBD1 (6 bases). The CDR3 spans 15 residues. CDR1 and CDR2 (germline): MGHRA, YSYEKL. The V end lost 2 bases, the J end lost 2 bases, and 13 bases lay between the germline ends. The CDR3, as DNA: TGCGCCAGCAGCCAATCGGGACATGGCCCCTACGAGCAGTACTTC. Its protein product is CASSQSGHGPYEQYF.

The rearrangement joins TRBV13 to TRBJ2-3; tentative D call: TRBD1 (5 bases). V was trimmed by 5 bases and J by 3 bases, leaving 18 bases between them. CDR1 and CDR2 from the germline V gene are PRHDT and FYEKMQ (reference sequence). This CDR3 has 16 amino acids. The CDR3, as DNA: TGTGCCAGCAGCACCACCCCTCCCCAGGGAACAGATACGCAGTATTTT. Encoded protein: CASSTTPPQGTDTQYF.

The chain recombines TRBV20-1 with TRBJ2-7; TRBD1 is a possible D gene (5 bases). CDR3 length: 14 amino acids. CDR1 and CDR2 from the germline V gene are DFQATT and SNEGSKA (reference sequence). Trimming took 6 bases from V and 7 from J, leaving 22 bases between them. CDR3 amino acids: CSATSEAGPQEQYF. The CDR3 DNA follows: TGCAGTGCCACCTCCGAGGCAGGGCCTCAGGAGCAGTACTTC.

The CDR3 coding sequence is TGCAGTGCTGCCGGACAGACCCCCCCCTACGAGCAGTACTTC. Encoded protein: CSAAGQTPPYEQYF. V usage is TRBV20-1 and J usage is TRBJ2-7; possibly TRBD1 for D (6 bases). Deletions cut 5 bases from V and 2 bases from J, with 16 bases between. Germline CDR1 reads DFQATT; CDR2 reads SNEGSKA (reference sequence). CDR3 length: 14 residues.

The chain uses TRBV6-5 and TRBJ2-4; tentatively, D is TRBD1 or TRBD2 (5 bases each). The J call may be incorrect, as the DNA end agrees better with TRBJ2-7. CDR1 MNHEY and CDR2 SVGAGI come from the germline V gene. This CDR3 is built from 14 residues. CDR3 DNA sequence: TGTGCCAGCAGGTACCGGGACGGAGCCTACGAGCAGTACTTC. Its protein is CASRYRDGAYEQYF.

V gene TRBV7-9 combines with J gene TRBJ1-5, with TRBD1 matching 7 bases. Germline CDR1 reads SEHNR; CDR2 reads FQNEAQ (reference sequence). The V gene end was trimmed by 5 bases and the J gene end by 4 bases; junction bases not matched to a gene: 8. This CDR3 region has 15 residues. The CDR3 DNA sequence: TGTGCCAGCAGCCATTCCGGGACAGTTAATCAGCCCCAGCATTTT. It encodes CASSHSGTVNQPQHF.

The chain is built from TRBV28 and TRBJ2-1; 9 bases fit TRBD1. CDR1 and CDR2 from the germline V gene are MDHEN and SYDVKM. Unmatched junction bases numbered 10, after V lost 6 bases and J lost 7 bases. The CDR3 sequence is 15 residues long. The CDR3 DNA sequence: TGTGCCAGCAGCCAGGACAGGGGCGATGGGAATGAGCAGTTCTTC. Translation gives CASSQDRGDGNEQFF.

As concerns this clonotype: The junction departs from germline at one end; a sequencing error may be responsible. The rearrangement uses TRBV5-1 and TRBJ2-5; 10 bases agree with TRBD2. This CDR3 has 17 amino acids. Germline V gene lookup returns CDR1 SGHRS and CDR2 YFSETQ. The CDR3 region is CASSLNPSSGSPETLYF. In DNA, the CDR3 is TGCGCCAGCAGCTTGAACCCCTCTAGCGGGAGTCCGGAGACCCTGTACTTC.

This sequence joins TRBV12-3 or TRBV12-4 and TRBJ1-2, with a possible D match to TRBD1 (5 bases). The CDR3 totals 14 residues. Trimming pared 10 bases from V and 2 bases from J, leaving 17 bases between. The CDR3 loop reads CATVRGEGNYGYTF. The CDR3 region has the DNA TGTGCCACCGTTCGGGGTGAGGGGAACTATGGCTACACCTTC.

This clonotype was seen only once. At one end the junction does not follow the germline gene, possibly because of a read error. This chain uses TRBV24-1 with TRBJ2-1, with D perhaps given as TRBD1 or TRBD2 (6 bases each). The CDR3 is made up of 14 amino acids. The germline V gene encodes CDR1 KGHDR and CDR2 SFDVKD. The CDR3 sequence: CATSKGGTNNKQFF. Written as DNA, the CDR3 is TGTGCCACCAGTAAGGGGGGAACAAACAATAAGCAGTTCTTC.

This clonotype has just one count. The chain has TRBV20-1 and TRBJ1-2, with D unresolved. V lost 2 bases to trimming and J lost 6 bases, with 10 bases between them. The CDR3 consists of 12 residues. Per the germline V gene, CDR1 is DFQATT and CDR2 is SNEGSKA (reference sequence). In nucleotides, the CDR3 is TGCAGTGCTAGACGGACGGAGGATGGCTACACCTTC. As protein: CSARRTEDGYTF.

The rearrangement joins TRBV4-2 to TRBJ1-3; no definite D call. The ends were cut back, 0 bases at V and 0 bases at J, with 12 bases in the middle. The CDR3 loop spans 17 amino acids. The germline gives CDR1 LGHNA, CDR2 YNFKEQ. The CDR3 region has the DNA TGTGCCAGCAGCCAAGAGTGGTACCCTGACTCTGGAAACACCATATATTTT. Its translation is CASSQEWYPDSGNTIYF.

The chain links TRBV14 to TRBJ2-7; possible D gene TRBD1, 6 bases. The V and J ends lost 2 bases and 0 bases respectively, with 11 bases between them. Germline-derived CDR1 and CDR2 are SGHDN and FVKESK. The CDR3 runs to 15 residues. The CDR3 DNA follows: TGTGCCAGCAGCCAACTGCAGGGACACTCCTACGAGCAGTACTTC. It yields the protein CASSQLQGHSYEQYF.

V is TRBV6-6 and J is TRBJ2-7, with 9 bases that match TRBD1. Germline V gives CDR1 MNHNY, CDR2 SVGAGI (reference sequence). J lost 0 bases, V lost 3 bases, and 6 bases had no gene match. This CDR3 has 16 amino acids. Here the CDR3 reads CASSYTGGQSSYEQYF. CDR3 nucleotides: TGTGCCAGCAGTTATACAGGGGGCCAGAGCTCCTACGAGCAGTACTTC.

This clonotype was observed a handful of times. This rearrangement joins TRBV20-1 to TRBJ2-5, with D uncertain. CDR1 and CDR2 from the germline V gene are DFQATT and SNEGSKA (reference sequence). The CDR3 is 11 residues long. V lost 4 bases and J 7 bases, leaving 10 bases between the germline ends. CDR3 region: CSATESGTQYF. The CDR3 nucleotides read TGCAGTGCTACGGAGTCTGGGACCCAGTACTTC.

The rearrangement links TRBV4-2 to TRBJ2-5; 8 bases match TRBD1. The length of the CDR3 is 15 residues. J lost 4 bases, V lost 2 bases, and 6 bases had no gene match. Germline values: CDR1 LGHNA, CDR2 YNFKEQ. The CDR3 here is CASSQLARGRETQYF. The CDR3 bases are TGTGCCAGCAGCCAACTGGCCAGGGGGCGAGAGACCCAGTACTTC.